This T cell receptor (beta chain) was retrieved from a study of blood T cell repertoires in COVID-19. Across the study: T cells, B-cell-depleted T cells, or PBMCs supplied cDNA or gDNA.

Between the trimmed V and J ends, which lost 3 bases and 6 bases, there was a span of 9 bases. Germline CDR1 MDHEN, CDR2 SYDVKM. This CDR3 has 13 amino acids. Authors' methods: Estimated nucleated cell counts came from reference gene primer amplification. Clones were read by immunoSEQ multiplex PCR, and TCRdb kept only the in-frame ones, dropping some. That table gives V, J and clone size, and the DNA gave D and trimming. The sample holds fewer than 450,000 clones, about 90% seen once. Individuals aged 18 to 89 years were recruited from 20 to 25 US areas. Each participant's cohort was designated according to participant-reported clinical history.

The specimen sequenced was PBMCs or T cells enriched from blood (not recorded which). The receptor was isolated from a woman in her twenties or thirties who had recovered from COVID-19. The chain combines TRBV28 with TRBJ2-1; the D gene is possibly TRBD1 (5 bases). The CDR3 reads CASSFQGTNEQFF. CDR3 sequence (DNA): TGTGCCAGCAGTTTTCAGGGAACCAATGAGCAGTTCTTC.